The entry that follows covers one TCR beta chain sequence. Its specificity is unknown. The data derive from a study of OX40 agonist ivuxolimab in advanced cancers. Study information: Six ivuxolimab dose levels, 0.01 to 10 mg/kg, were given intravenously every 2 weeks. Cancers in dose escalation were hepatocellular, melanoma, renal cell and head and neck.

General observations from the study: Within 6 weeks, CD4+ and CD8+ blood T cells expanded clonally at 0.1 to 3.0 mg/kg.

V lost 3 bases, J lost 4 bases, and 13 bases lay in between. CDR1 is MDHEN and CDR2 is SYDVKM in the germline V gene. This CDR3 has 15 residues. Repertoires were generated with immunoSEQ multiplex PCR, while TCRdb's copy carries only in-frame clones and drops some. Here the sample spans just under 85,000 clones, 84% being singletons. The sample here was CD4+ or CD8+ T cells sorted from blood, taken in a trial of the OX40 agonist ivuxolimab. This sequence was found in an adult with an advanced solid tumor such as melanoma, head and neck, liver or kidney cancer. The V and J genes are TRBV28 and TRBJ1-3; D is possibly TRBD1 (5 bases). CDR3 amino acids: CASSFGAGVGNTIYF. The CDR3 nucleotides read TGTGCCAGCAGTTTCGGGGCGGGGGTCGGAAACACCATATATTTT.